Shown below are 29 T cell receptor beta chains from a single sample sequenced in a study of blood T cell repertoires in COVID-19. TCRdb's copy holds only in-frame clones and misses some; the assay was immunoSEQ multiplex PCR. Of about 160,000 clones listed, approximately 80% were seen once; the top ten hold approximately 8.4%. What was sequenced was PBMCs or T cells enriched from blood (not recorded which). Every receptor here comes from a woman aged 50 to 65 who had recovered from COVID-19.

The chain uses TRBV9 and TRBJ2-6; no definite D call. Trimming removed 0 bases at V and 0 bases at J, with 7 bases between. Germline V CDR1 and CDR2: SGDLS, YYNGEE. The CDR3 spans 16 residues. The CDR3 here is CASSVDELSGANVLTF. As DNA, the CDR3 is TGTGCCAGCAGCGTAGATGAGCTCTCTGGGGCCAACGTCCTGACTTTC.

The rearrangement joins TRBV12-3 or TRBV12-4 to TRBJ1-2; D may be TRBD1 (6 bases). Trimming stripped 3 bases from V and 7 bases from J, with 9 bases between. This CDR3 has 12 amino acids. The DNA of the CDR3 is TGTGCCAGCAGTTTTGACAGGAGTGGCTACACCTTC. Protein product: CASSFDRSGYTF.

The chain employs TRBV3-1 (or the pseudogene TRBV3-2) and TRBJ2-3, with D possibly being TRBD1 (5 bases). The CDR3 has 16 amino acids. Germline CDR1 is LGHDT and CDR2 is YNNKEL (reference sequence). Trimming removed 3 bases at V and 1 base at J, with 14 bases between. CDR3 loop: CASSHTKRGRTDTQYF. As DNA, the CDR3 is TGTGCCAGCAGCCATACCAAAAGGGGCCGCACAGATACGCAGTATTTT.

As DNA, the CDR3 is TGTGCCACCCCCCGACTAGCGGGGGGGCTGGGCACCGGGGAGCTGTTTTTT. This codes for CATPRLAGGLGTGELFF. The V and J genes are TRBV24-1 and TRBJ2-2; 14 bases map to TRBD2. Germline V lookup: CDR1 KGHDR, CDR2 SFDVKD. CDR3 size: 17 residues. The V and J ends lost 9 bases and 4 bases, in that order; junction bases with no gene match: 9.

The chain carries TRBV7-9 and TRBJ1-2, with no clear D. V was pared by 7 bases and J by 4 bases, with 13 bases between. Germline lookup yields CDR1 SEHNR and CDR2 FQNEAQ (reference sequence). There are 13 residues in the CDR3. The CDR3 protein is CASTASPVYGYTF. The CDR3 region has the DNA TGTGCCAGCACCGCTTCTCCGGTCTATGGCTACACCTTC. Full variable domain (outside the CDR3, taken from reference TRBV7-9 and TRBJ1-2): DTGVSQNPRHKITKRGQNVTFRCDPISEHNRLYWYRQTLGQGPEFLTYFQNEAQLEKSRLLSDRFSAERPKGSFSTLEIQRTEQGDSAMYLCASTASPVYGYTFGSGTRLTVV.

The V call is TRBV13, the J call TRBJ1-3, with D uncertain. Germline CDR1 PRHDT, CDR2 FYEKMQ (reference sequence). V was shortened by 4 bases and J by 0 bases, with 10 bases between the two germline ends. The CDR3 spans 15 residues. The CDR3 coding sequence is TGTGCCAGCAGCTCCCGGGAGAGCTCTGGAAACACCATATATTTT. It yields the protein CASSSRESSGNTIYF.

This clone occurred a few times. The chain recombines TRBV10-3 with TRBJ2-3, with D possibly matching TRBD1 (6 bases). The CDR3 length is 15 residues. V was clipped by 3 bases and J by 2 bases, with 12 bases between them. Germline CDR1 reads ENHRY; CDR2 reads SYGVKD. This CDR3 reads CAISDKGVSTDTQYF. The CDR3 DNA is TGTGCCATCAGTGATAAGGGGGTATCCACAGATACGCAGTATTTT.

For the CDR3, the DNA is TGTGCCAGCAGTGTCAAGGGGGCAGGGGGTTTGGGCAATCAGCCCCAGCATTTT. Protein product: CASSVKGAGGLGNQPQHF. V is TRBV2 and J is TRBJ1-5; 7 bases are a match to TRBD1. CDR1 is SNHLY and CDR2 is FYNNEI in the germline V gene. This CDR3 is 18 amino acids long. The V segment lost 4 bases and the J segment 2 bases; nucleotides outside the gene matches: 14.

The chain combines TRBV7-2 with TRBJ2-7, with D possibly TRBD1 on 6 matching bases. The CDR3 length is 14 residues. Trimming stripped 5 bases from V and 3 bases from J, with 14 bases between. The V gene's germline CDR1 is SGHTA and CDR2 FQGNSA. The CDR3 DNA reads TGTGCCAGCAGCAAAAGGCAGGGGTACTACGAGCAGTACTTC. Amino acid sequence: CASSKRQGYYEQYF.

V usage is TRBV18 and J usage is TRBJ2-3; the match to TRBD2 covers 7 bases. The CDR3 contains 14 residues. After removal of 2 bases from V and 3 bases from J, the junction contained 2 bases not matched to a gene. The germline V gene encodes CDR1 KGHSH and CDR2 LQKENI. The CDR3 DNA reads as TGTGCCAGCTCACCAGCGGGAGTGACAGATACGCAGTATTTT. This sequence encodes CASSPAGVTDTQYF.

The chain combines TRBV3-1 (or the pseudogene TRBV3-2) with TRBJ2-5; TRBD2 might be the D (6 bases). Germline loops: CDR1 LGHDT, CDR2 YNNKEL (reference sequence). The CDR3 is made up of 13 amino acids. Trimming took off 4 bases at V and 3 bases at J, with 9 bases between the two ends. Here the CDR3 reads CASSLAGKETQYF. CDR3 bases: TGTGCCAGCAGCCTCGCGGGGAAAGAGACCCAGTACTTC.

The CDR3 DNA sequence: TGTGCCAGCAGCCCCCGGGCAGGGGTGAATGAGCAGTTCTTC. Encoded protein: CASSPRAGVNEQFF. This chain joins TRBV7-2 and TRBJ2-1; perhaps TRBD1 as D (6 bases). CDR3 length: 14 amino acids. In germline, CDR1 is SGHTA, CDR2 FQGNSA. V lost 5 bases and J lost 7, with 15 bases in between.

Notes on this clone: A junction end diverges from the germline sequence, so it may reflect a read error. In DNA, the CDR3 is TGTGCTAGCAGCTTAATGGCAGGGTTTCCCTCCGGGGAGCTGTTTTTT. Translating it yields CASSLMAGFPSGELFF. This chain links TRBV7-7 with TRBJ2-2; TRBD1 might be the D (5 bases). The germline V gene has CDR1 SSHAT and CDR2 FNYEAQ (reference sequence). This CDR3 has 16 amino acids.

The chain is built from TRBV28 and TRBJ1-1; possibly TRBD1 for D (5 bases). The CDR3 contains 12 residues. Germline V gene data show CDR1 as MDHEN and CDR2 as SYDVKM. V lost 6 bases and J lost 11, with 16 bases in between. The CDR3 loop reads CASSPGGGFAFF. CDR3 DNA: TGTGCCAGCAGCCCCGGGGGGGGATTCGCTTTCTTT.

This clone was counted once. The V gene is TRBV7-2, the J gene TRBJ2-3; tentative D call: TRBD2 (7 bases). In germline, CDR1 is SGHTA, CDR2 FQGNSA. V dropped 5 bases and J dropped 0 bases, with 12 bases sitting between them. The CDR3 has 15 amino acids. The DNA of the CDR3 is TGTGCCAGCAGCCTGGGGGGGCCTAGCACAGATACGCAGTATTTT. This gives the protein CASSLGGPSTDTQYF.

The table lists this clone with a count of one. This sequence joins TRBV24-1 and TRBJ1-3; 9 nucleotides match TRBD1. The germline V gene encodes CDR1 KGHDR and CDR2 SFDVKD. The V and J ends lost 0 bases and 0 bases, in that order; junction bases with no gene match: 17. This CDR3 comprises 22 residues. The CDR3 DNA follows: TGTGCCACCAGTGATTTGGTGGTCGTGGTTCACAGGGGGCACAGCTCTGGAAACACCATATATTTT. Translation gives CATSDLVVVVHRGHSSGNTIYF.

This chain connects TRBV5-4 to TRBJ2-2, with a possible D match to TRBD1 (6 bases). From germline, CDR1 is SGHNT and CDR2 YYREEE (reference sequence). The CDR3 is made up of 16 amino acids. Trimming shortened V by 0 bases and J by 6 bases, and 15 bases separated the two germline ends. The chain's CDR3 is CASSLGAGDLSGELFF. The CDR3 nucleotides are TGTGCCAGCAGCTTGGGCGCAGGGGATTTGTCCGGGGAGCTGTTTTTT.

The V gene is TRBV4-1, the J gene TRBJ1-3, with 7 bases fitting TRBD1. Trimming cost V 2 bases and J 3 bases; bases outside gene matches: 7. Germline CDR1 is MGHRA and CDR2 is YSYEKL. This CDR3 has 16 residues. The CDR3 bases are TGCGCCAGCAGCCAAAGACAGGGAGGTGATGGAAACACCATATATTTT. Its protein is CASSQRQGGDGNTIYF.

J is TRBJ2-7 and V is TRBV6-5, with 8 bases aligning to TRBD2. Germline V gives CDR1 MNHEY, CDR2 SVGAGI. V gave up 2 bases and J gave up 6 bases; unmatched junction bases: 9. CDR3 size: 15 residues. The chain's CDR3 is CASSYSTGGPVEQYF. The CDR3, as DNA: TGTGCCAGCAGTTACAGTACGGGAGGGCCTGTCGAGCAGTACTTC.

The chain couples TRBV28 to TRBJ2-2; D is undetermined. Germline-derived CDR1 and CDR2 are MDHEN and SYDVKM. Trimming cost V 3 bases and J 4 bases, with 6 bases left between them. The CDR3 is 13 amino acids. The CDR3 DNA follows: TGTGCCAGCAGTTTCCTGTCCACCGGGGAGCTGTTTTTT. Its translation: CASSFLSTGELFF.

The chain employs TRBV20-1 and TRBJ1-6; maybe TRBD1 (5 bases). The CDR3 runs to 14 residues. V was clipped by 3 bases and J by 8 bases, with 14 bases between them. The germline V gene has CDR1 DFQATT and CDR2 SNEGSKA (reference sequence). CDR3 residues: CSASSGAWDSPLHF. CDR3 DNA sequence: TGCAGTGCTAGTAGCGGGGCCTGGGATTCACCCCTCCACTTT.

The table lists this clone with a count of one. The chain has TRBV6-1 and TRBJ1-2; 9 positions match TRBD1. Germline V gene lookup returns CDR1 MNHNS and CDR2 SASEGT. V lost 2 bases, J lost 8 bases, and 6 bases stayed unmatched. The CDR3 is made up of 14 amino acids. The CDR3 loop reads CASSETGGGRGYTF. The CDR3 coding sequence is TGTGCCAGCAGTGAAACAGGGGGCGGTAGGGGCTACACCTTC.

This chain links TRBV28 with TRBJ2-7; D is possibly TRBD1 (6 bases). The CDR3 spans 13 residues. Germline CDR1 and CDR2: MDHEN and SYDVKM. Trimming took off 3 bases at V and 1 base at J, with 7 bases between the two ends. This CDR3 reads CASSLDSSYEQYF. The DNA of the CDR3 is TGTGCCAGCAGTTTGGACAGTTCCTACGAGCAGTACTTC.

The chain uses TRBV3-1 (or the pseudogene TRBV3-2) and TRBJ1-2, with 7 bases identical to TRBD1. Germline CDR1 LGHDT, CDR2 YNNKEL (reference sequence). The CDR3 spans 15 residues. The V and J ends lost 2 bases and 8 bases, in that order; junction bases with no gene match: 11. The CDR3 sequence: CASSQSPRTGRGYTF. The CDR3 region has the DNA TGTGCCAGCAGCCAAAGCCCGAGGACAGGACGCGGCTACACCTTC.

The chain uses TRBV5-1 and TRBJ1-2, with TRBD1 matching over 8 bases. This CDR3 has 12 residues. J was trimmed by 6 bases and V by 4 bases; bases with no gene match: 2. Germline V gives CDR1 SGHRS, CDR2 YFSETQ. Written as DNA, the CDR3 is TGCGCCAGCAGCGGACAGGGAAATGGCTACACCTTC. Its protein product is CASSGQGNGYTF.

This clone was picked up a small number of times. The rearrangement joins TRBV9 to TRBJ2-5, with TRBD1 matching over 7 bases. In germline, CDR1 is SGDLS, CDR2 YYNGEE. The trim removed 0 bases at V and 5 bases at J, leaving 7 bases unmatched. The length of the CDR3 is 15 residues. The CDR3 loop is CASSVVSDRAETQYF. In DNA, the CDR3 is TGTGCCAGCAGCGTAGTATCCGACAGGGCTGAGACCCAGTACTTC. The complete variable domain, with remaining parts taken from reference TRBV9 and TRBJ2-5, reads DSGVTQTPKHLITATGQRVTLRCSPRSGDLSVYWYQQSLDQGLQFLIQYYNGEERAKGNILERFSAQQFPDLHSELNLSSLELGDSALYFCASSVVSDRAETQYFGPGTRLLVL.

The sample holds one count of this clone. This chain links TRBV24-1 with TRBJ2-3, with D perhaps matching TRBD1 (6 bases). Trimming took 7 bases from V and 3 from J, leaving 16 bases between them. The germline CDR1 and CDR2 sequences are KGHDR and SFDVKD. The CDR3 contains 15 residues. The CDR3 DNA sequence: TGTGCCACCAGCTATCCAGGGGAAATTACAGATACGCAGTATTTT. Translating it yields CATSYPGEITDTQYF.

The V call is TRBV11-2, the J call TRBJ1-3; no clear D gene. This CDR3 spans 11 amino acids. Deletions cut 10 bases from V and 4 bases from J, with 8 bases between. Germline CDR1 reads SGHAT; CDR2 reads FQNNGV. The CDR3 protein is CATRYGNTIYF. CDR3 bases: TGTGCCACCCGGTACGGAAACACCATATATTTT.

This clone was recorded at least ten times. This rearrangement joins TRBV5-6 to TRBJ1-2; D not resolved. CDR1 is SGHDT and CDR2 is YYEEEE in the germline V gene. This CDR3 has 13 residues. Trimming left V 5 bases short and J 2 bases short, with 10 bases between. The CDR3 region is CASSSFQNYGYTF. The CDR3 DNA is TGTGCCAGCAGTTCGTTTCAGAACTATGGCTACACCTTC.